The clone carrying this T cell receptor beta chain has a single count. At the DNA level, this CDR3 is encoded by other sequences in the same sample as well. CDR1 is SGHNT and CDR2 is YYREEE in the germline V gene (reference sequence). The CDR3 runs to 14 residues. V lost 0 bases to trimming and J lost 0 bases, with 4 bases between them. This specimen comes from a study of shared clonotypes between healthy human individuals. TCRdb's table, derived via immunoSEQ multiplex PCR, lists solely in-frame clones and lacks some. The data contain some 2.1 million clones, about 95% of them singletons. The naive CD8 subset, CD45RO-negative cells positively selected for CCR7, excluded terminally differentiated effector memory CD45RA+ cells.

This TCR came from a man in his late teens or twenties in good health. The chain recombines TRBV5-4 with TRBJ2-1; no clear D. Input material: naive CD8+ T cells sorted from blood. CDR3 region: CASSLGDSYNEQFF. CDR3 coding DNA: TGTGCCAGCAGCTTGGGCGACTCCTACAATGAGCAGTTCTTC.